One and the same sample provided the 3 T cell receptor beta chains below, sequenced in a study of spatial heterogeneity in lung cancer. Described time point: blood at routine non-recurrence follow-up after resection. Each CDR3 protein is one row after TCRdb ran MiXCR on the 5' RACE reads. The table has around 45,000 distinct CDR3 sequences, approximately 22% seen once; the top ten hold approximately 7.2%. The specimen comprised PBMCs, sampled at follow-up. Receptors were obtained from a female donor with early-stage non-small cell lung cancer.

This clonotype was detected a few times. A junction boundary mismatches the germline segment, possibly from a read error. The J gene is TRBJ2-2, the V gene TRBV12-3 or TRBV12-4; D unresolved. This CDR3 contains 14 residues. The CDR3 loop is CASILSLHTGELFF. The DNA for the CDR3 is TGTGCCAGCATTTTAAGCCTTCACACCGGGGAGCTGTTTTTT.

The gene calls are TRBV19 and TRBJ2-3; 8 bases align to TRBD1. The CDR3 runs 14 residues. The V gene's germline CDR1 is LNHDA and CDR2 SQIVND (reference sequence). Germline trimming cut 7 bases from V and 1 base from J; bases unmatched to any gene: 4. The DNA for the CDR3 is TGTGCCAGTACCACGGGACAGGGCACAGATACGCAGTATTTT. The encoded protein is CASTTGQGTDTQYF. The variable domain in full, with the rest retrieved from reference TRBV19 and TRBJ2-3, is DGGITQSPKYLFRKEGQNVTLSCEQNLNHDAMYWYRQDPGQGLRLIYYSQIVNDFQKGDIAEGYSVSREKKESFPLTVTSAQKNPTAFYLCASTTGQGTDTQYFGPGTRLTVL.

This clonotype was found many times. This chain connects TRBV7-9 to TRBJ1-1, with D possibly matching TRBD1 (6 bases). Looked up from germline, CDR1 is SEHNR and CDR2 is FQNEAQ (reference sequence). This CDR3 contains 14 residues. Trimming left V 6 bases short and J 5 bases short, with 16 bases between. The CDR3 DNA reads TGTGCCAGCAGACCCTCTCCAGGGGTTACTGAAGCTTTCTTT. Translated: CASRPSPGVTEAFF.